Listed here are 27 T cell receptor beta chains from one sample, sequenced in a study of control samples from healthy donors and cancer patients. The method was immunoSEQ multiplex PCR; TCRdb's version includes in-frame clones alone and lacks a portion of them. This table holds about 120,000 clones, about 93% found once. Sequenced material: blood. The receptors come from a man younger than 40 in good health.

This rearrangement joins TRBV24-1 to TRBJ2-1, with 7 bases identical to TRBD1. The germline V gene encodes CDR1 KGHDR and CDR2 SFDVKD. Germline trimming cut 3 bases from V and 12 bases from J; bases unmatched to any gene: 4. There are 12 residues in the CDR3. In DNA form, the CDR3 reads TGTGCCACCAGTGATCCCCGGGACAGGCAGTTCTTC. This translates into CATSDPRDRQFF.

The V and J genes are TRBV4-1 and TRBJ2-3; possibly TRBD2 for D (5 bases). The germline V gene has CDR1 MGHRA and CDR2 YSYEKL. The CDR3 loop spans 16 amino acids. V lost 7 bases and J lost 3, with 20 bases in between. DNA of the CDR3: TGCGCCAGCAATCAAGTCTCCACGCGACTAACAGATACGCAGTATTTT. Protein: CASNQVSTRLTDTQYF.

This clone has just one count. The rearrangement joins TRBV19 to TRBJ2-5; D might be TRBD1 or TRBD2, each matching 5 bases. In germline, CDR1 is LNHDA, CDR2 SQIVND (reference sequence). The CDR3 has 15 amino acids. V lost 1 base and J lost 5, with 14 bases in between. The CDR3 protein is CASSIGGRRGETQYF. The CDR3 nucleotides read TGTGCCAGTAGTATAGGGGGCAGGCGAGGGGAGACCCAGTACTTC.

The J gene is TRBJ2-5, the V gene TRBV7-6; 8 bases align to TRBD1. CDR3 length equals 17 residues. Unmatched junction bases numbered 8, after V lost 1 base and J lost 1 base. Per the germline V gene, CDR1 is SGHVS and CDR2 is FNYEAQ. CDR3 in DNA: TGTGCCAGCAGCTTAGGAGTTGGGGACAGGATCCAAGAGACCCAGTACTTC. Its protein product is CASSLGVGDRIQETQYF. The entire variable domain, with the rest obtained from reference TRBV7-6 and TRBJ2-5, is as follows: GAGVSQSPRYKVTKRGQDVALRCDPISGHVSLYWYRQALGQGPEFLTYFNYEAQQDKSGLPNDRFSAERPEGSISTLTIQRTEQRDSAMYRCASSLGVGDRIQETQYFGPGTRLLVL.

This CDR3 reads CASSRGLAGGRYNEQFF. The CDR3 bases are TGCGCCAGCAGCCGGGGACTAGCGGGGGGGCGGTACAATGAGCAGTTCTTC. The chain carries TRBV5-1 and TRBJ2-1; 16 bases map to TRBD2. The CDR3 totals 17 residues. V lost 4 bases and J lost 4; bases outside the gene matches: 5. Germline assignment: CDR1 SGHRS and CDR2 YFSETQ.

The chain joins TRBV6-6 to TRBJ1-5; D remains unclear. The germline V gene encodes CDR1 MNHNY and CDR2 SVGAGI (reference sequence). This CDR3 contains 14 residues. The germline V and J ends were trimmed by 4 bases and 1 base, with 8 bases remaining between them. The CDR3, as DNA: TGTGCCAGCAGTTCGGGTGGGAGCAATCAGCCCCAGCATTTT. Translating it yields CASSSGGSNQPQHF.

The chain carries TRBV29-1 and TRBJ1-1; a weak D match, TRBD1 (5 bases). CDR3 length: 11 amino acids. The V gene's germline CDR1 is SQVTM and CDR2 ANQGSEA. The V end was cut by 6 bases, the J end by 6 bases, with 11 bases between. The CDR3 is CSVGDVAEAFF. For the CDR3, the DNA is TGCAGCGTGGGGGACGTAGCTGAAGCTTTCTTT.

This chain uses TRBV19 with TRBJ1-1; perhaps TRBD1 as D (5 bases). This CDR3 spans 14 amino acids. V was shortened by 10 bases and J by 5 bases, with 20 bases between the two germline ends. From germline, CDR1 is LNHDA and CDR2 SQIVND (reference sequence). The CDR3 is CANQGARAATEAFF. Written as DNA, the CDR3 is TGTGCCAATCAAGGGGCTCGGGCGGCGACTGAAGCTTTCTTT.

This chain joins TRBV6-5 and TRBJ1-1; the match to TRBD1 covers 7 bases. The CDR3 length is 13 residues. Unmatched junction bases numbered 6, after V lost 4 bases and J lost 7 bases. Germline-derived CDR1 and CDR2 are MNHEY and SVGAGI. The chain's CDR3 is CASSWGQTFEAFF. For the CDR3, the DNA is TGTGCCAGCAGTTGGGGACAGACTTTTGAAGCTTTCTTT.

This clone has a single count. V gene TRBV4-2 combines with J gene TRBJ2-5; TRBD2 is a possible D gene (7 bases). V was shortened by 0 bases and J by 2 bases, with 16 bases between the two germline ends. CDR1 and CDR2 from the germline V gene are LGHNA and YNFKEQ. This CDR3 contains 17 residues. CDR3 nucleotide sequence: TGTGCCAGCAGCCAAGATAAGGGCGGGGGCCCTCAAGAGACCCAGTACTTC. Translated: CASSQDKGGGPQETQYF.

The genes are TRBV12-3 or TRBV12-4 and TRBJ2-7; D unclear. The ends were cut back, 3 bases at V and 0 bases at J, with 6 bases in the middle. This CDR3 has 13 amino acids. Written as DNA, the CDR3 is TGTGCCAGCAGTTTGCACCCCTCCTACGAGCAGTACGTC. Its protein is CASSLHPSYEQYV.

The V and J genes are TRBV18 and TRBJ2-3; no definite D call. The CDR3 has 14 amino acids. CDR1 and CDR2 (germline): KGHSH, LQKENI. V was cut by 0 bases and J by 1 base, with 5 bases left in between. As DNA, the CDR3 is TGTGCCAGCTCACCACCCCGAGGCACAGATACGCAGTATTTT. Residues: CASSPPRGTDTQYF.

This chain uses TRBV7-8 with TRBJ1-2, with D unclear. Germline lookup yields CDR1 SGHVS and CDR2 FQNEAQ. The CDR3 extends over 15 amino acids. V was cut by 1 base and J by 2 bases, with 11 bases left in between. CDR3 DNA sequence: TGTGCCAGCAGCTTAGATGGAGGGCAGAACTATGGCTACACCTTC. It encodes CASSLDGGQNYGYTF.

The chain employs TRBV15 and TRBJ1-5; tentatively, D is TRBD1 (6 bases). The CDR3 sequence is 16 residues long. Germline CDR1 and CDR2: LNHNV and YYDKDF (reference sequence). V lost 8 bases and J lost 0, with 17 bases in between. The CDR3 here is CATGVGMDSSNQPQHF. CDR3 nucleotides: TGTGCCACCGGGGTTGGTATGGACAGTAGCAATCAGCCCCAGCATTTT.

This chain joins TRBV10-3 and TRBJ1-2; D possibly corresponds to TRBD1 (5 bases). Deletions cut 7 bases from V and 4 bases from J, with 19 bases between. The CDR3 contains 15 residues. Germline loops: CDR1 ENHRY, CDR2 SYGVKD. The CDR3 nucleotides are TGTGCCATCAAAACTAAAGGGACGGAGGCCTATGGCTACACCTTC. This encodes CAIKTKGTEAYGYTF.

The chain uses TRBV19 and TRBJ1-2, with TRBD1 identical over 9 bases. There are 17 residues in the CDR3. CDR1 is LNHDA and CDR2 is SQIVND in the germline V gene (reference sequence). With V trimmed by 4 bases and J by 7 bases, 16 bases remained unmatched. CDR3 DNA: TGTGCCAGTAGTAGACTTGAACTCGGGACAGGGCCAGCTGGCTACACCTTC. This sequence encodes CASSRLELGTGPAGYTF.

This clone showed up just a few times. The chain is built from TRBV5-6 and TRBJ2-1, with TRBD1 matching 10 bases. There are 15 residues in the CDR3. Germline-derived CDR1 and CDR2 are SGHDT and YYEEEE. V trimming: 4 bases; J trimming: 7 bases; junction bases outside the gene matches: 8. The CDR3 nucleotides are TGTGCCAGCAGCGGGACGGGACAGGGGATAAATGAGCAGTTCTTC. Translated: CASSGTGQGINEQFF.

On this clone: A much larger clone differs from this one at a single base, so this may be a read error. The sample has other DNA sequences that encode this CDR3 too. V usage is TRBV5-4 and J usage is TRBJ2-7; D is perhaps TRBD1 or TRBD2 (5 bases each). Germline CDR1 SGHNT, CDR2 YYREEE (reference sequence). CDR3 size: 12 residues. Trimming shortened V by 0 bases and J by 4 bases, and 5 bases separated the two germline ends. Written as DNA, the CDR3 is TGTGCCAGCAGCTTGGGGGGGTACGAGCAGTACTTC. This codes for CASSLGGYEQYF.

This clone was seen only once. The V and J genes are TRBV27 and TRBJ1-1; D may be TRBD1 (5 bases). The V gene lost 4 bases and the J gene lost 6 bases, with 15 bases spanning the gap. Germline values: CDR1 MNHEY, CDR2 SMNVEV (reference sequence). This CDR3 is 14 amino acids long. In nucleotides, the CDR3 is TGTGCCAGCAGTTCCGGCAGGGCTGGTTCTGAAGCTTTCTTT. This codes for CASSSGRAGSEAFF.

V is TRBV25-1 and J is TRBJ2-5; the D call may be TRBD1 or TRBD2 (5 bases each). Germline CDR1 is MGHDK and CDR2 is SYGVNS. V was cut by 3 bases and J by 3 bases, with 8 bases left in between. This CDR3 contains 13 residues. The CDR3 spells CASSEGVEETQYF. The CDR3 DNA reads as TGTGCCAGCAGTGAGGGGGTAGAAGAGACCCAGTACTTC.

This clone has more than one count but fewer than ten. The chain is built from TRBV5-1 and TRBJ2-1; 7 bases align to TRBD1. This CDR3 has 15 amino acids. J was trimmed by 4 bases and V by 4 bases; bases with no gene match: 8. Germline V lookup: CDR1 SGHRS, CDR2 YFSETQ. The CDR3 nucleotides are TGCGCCAGCAGCCGGGAAGGGGGCACTTACAATGAGCAGTTCTTC. Translated, it gives CASSREGGTYNEQFF.

Here the CDR3 DNA reads TGTGCCAGTAGTATCCGAGCCGGGACTAGCACAGATACGCAGTATTTT. Its translation: CASSIRAGTSTDTQYF. The V call is TRBV19, the J call TRBJ2-3; weak D call: TRBD2 (6 bases). V was pared by 3 bases and J by 0 bases, with 13 bases between. The CDR3 sequence is 16 residues long. Germline loops: CDR1 LNHDA, CDR2 SQIVND (reference sequence).

This chain connects TRBV5-4 to TRBJ2-5, with 9 nucleotides matching TRBD1. Germline V gene lookup returns CDR1 SGHNT and CDR2 YYREEE (reference sequence). This CDR3 is 14 amino acids long. Trimming at V came to 0 bases and at J to 5 bases, leaving 2 bases not matched to a gene. CDR3 coding DNA: TGTGCCAGCAGCTTGGAACAGGGGGCCGAGACCCAGTACTTC. Protein sequence: CASSLEQGAETQYF.

This clone was detected only once. V and J are TRBV7-9 and TRBJ2-5, with 8 bases matching TRBD1. V dropped 5 bases and J dropped 1; count of bases not matched to a gene: 12. Germline-derived CDR1 and CDR2 are SEHNR and FQNEAQ (reference sequence). This CDR3 region has 17 residues. The CDR3 coding sequence is TGTGCCAGCAGCCAAAACCGCGGACAGGGTGGCCAAGAGACCCAGTACTTC. This translates into CASSQNRGQGGQETQYF.

This chain uses TRBV9 with TRBJ2-1, with 8 positions matching TRBD1. Germline loops: CDR1 SGDLS, CDR2 YYNGEE. V gave up 2 bases and J gave up 10 bases; unmatched junction bases: 8. The CDR3 length is 14 residues. This CDR3 reads CASSVEAGGGEQFF. CDR3 bases: TGTGCCAGCAGCGTCGAGGCAGGGGGCGGGGAGCAGTTCTTC.

The CDR3: CAISESGRGQGKNSPLHF. CDR3 nucleotide sequence: TGTGCCATCAGTGAGTCAGGGCGGGGACAGGGTAAAAATTCACCCCTCCACTTT. The gene calls are TRBV10-3 and TRBJ1-6, with 9 positions matching TRBD1. Germline CDR1 ENHRY, CDR2 SYGVKD. With V trimmed by 0 bases and J by 7 bases, 10 bases remained unmatched. This CDR3 is 18 amino acids long.

This chain links TRBV28 with TRBJ1-2; 8 bases line up with TRBD1. The germline gives CDR1 MDHEN, CDR2 SYDVKM. The length of the CDR3 is 13 residues. V gave up 9 bases and J gave up 5 bases; unmatched junction bases: 8. In DNA, the CDR3 is TGTGCCAGTGAGGACAGGGATCCTTATGGCTACACCTTC. Its protein is CASEDRDPYGYTF.